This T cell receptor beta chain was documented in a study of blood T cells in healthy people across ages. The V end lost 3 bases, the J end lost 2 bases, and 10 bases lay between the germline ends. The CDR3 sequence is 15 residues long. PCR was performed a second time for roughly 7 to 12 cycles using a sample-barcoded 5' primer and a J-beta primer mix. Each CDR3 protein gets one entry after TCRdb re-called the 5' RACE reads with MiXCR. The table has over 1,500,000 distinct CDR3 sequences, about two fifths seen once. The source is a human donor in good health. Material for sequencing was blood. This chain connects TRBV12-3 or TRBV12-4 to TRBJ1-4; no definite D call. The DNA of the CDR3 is TGTGCCAGCAGTTTGGTGGGGAGGACTAATGAAAAACTGTTTTTT. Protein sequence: CASSLVGRTNEKLFF.